The sequence of this TCR beta chain was determined in a study of blood T cells in healthy people across ages. This clonotype was observed a few times. Alongside a J-beta primer mix, a sample-barcoded 5' primer served in a second PCR lasting about 7 to 11 cycles. TCRdb re-called the 5' RACE reads through MiXCR, storing one row per CDR3 protein. The sample has about 1,400,000 distinct CDR3 sequences; 42% are singletons. Trimming cost V 3 bases and J 3 bases, with 18 bases left between them. The CDR3 runs 16 residues. Looked up from germline, CDR1 is ENHRY and CDR2 is SYGVKD. Drawing of peripheral blood yielded about 10 milliliters from each donor.

The sequence was collected from a woman aged 18-29 years in good health. The rearrangement joins TRBV10-3 to TRBJ2-7; perhaps TRBD1 as D (7 bases). Source material: blood. CDR3 in DNA: TGTGCCATCAGTGAAGGGGGCACGGGGGCATACTACGAGCAGTACTTC. Encoded protein: CAISEGGTGAYYEQYF.